This T cell receptor beta chain was documented in a study of blood T cell repertoires in COVID-19. As for the study in general: COVID-19 samples from acute and convalescent phases originated in the United States, Italy and Spain.

This clone showed up just a few times. Unmatched junction bases numbered 8, after V lost 8 bases and J lost 2 bases. CDR1 and CDR2 from the germline V gene are SGHAT and FQNNGV. The CDR3 is 16 amino acids. Data came from immunoSEQ multiplex PCR; TCRdb stores just in-frame clones and leaves some out. The sample lists fewer than 250,000 clones, around 89% occurring once. This chain uses TRBV11-2 with TRBJ2-1; 11 bases fit TRBD2. The sequenced sample was peripheral blood. The sequence was collected from a man aged 65 to 85 with acute or convalescent COVID-19. The CDR3 DNA reads as TGTGCCAGCGGCCTTCAGACTAGCGGGGCCTACAATGAGCAGTTCTTC. It specifies CASGLQTSGAYNEQFF.